One sample yielded the 10 T cell receptor beta chains listed below, sequenced in a study of blood T cell repertoires in COVID-19 (TCRdb year 2020). The library was produced with the immunoSEQ multiplex PCR assay. Here the immuneACCESS table is served through TCRdb, limited to in-frame sequences with V and J called. Missing clones are a known gap in these copies; in checked studies unresolved V genes cover under half, and the rest lacks a known reason. The sample profile shows over 50,000 clones; about 89% of them were found once. Clones ranked in the top ten supply 6% to 7% of the sample. The sequenced material came from peripheral blood. The receptors stem from a man between 60 and 75 years old with acute or convalescent COVID-19.

CDR3 sequence reads: CASSDSGGMSEQYF. The CDR3 bases are TGTGCCAGCAGTGATAGCGGGGGTATGAGCGAGCAGTACTTC. V is TRBV6-1 and J is TRBJ2-7; 9 bases match TRBD2. After removal of 3 bases from V and 6 bases from J, the junction contained 6 bases not matched to a gene. The germline CDR1 and CDR2 sequences are MNHNS and SASEGT. This CDR3 is 14 amino acids long.

The CDR3 DNA reads as TGTGCCACCAGCCGCCTGGGACTAGCGGGGGCCGACACAGATACGCAGTATTTT. This codes for CATSRLGLAGADTDTQYF. The chain carries TRBV15 and TRBJ2-3; 14 nucleotides line up with TRBD2. Germline V gene lookup returns CDR1 LNHNV and CDR2 YYDKDF (reference sequence). This CDR3 is built from 18 residues. The trim removed 5 bases at V and 2 bases at J, leaving 9 bases unmatched.

The sample holds one count of this clone. This chain uses TRBV13 with TRBJ2-5, with TRBD2 matching 8 bases. J lost 5 bases, V lost 1 base, and 6 bases had no gene match. The CDR3 is 15 residues long. Germline V gene data show CDR1 as PRHDT and CDR2 as FYEKMQ (reference sequence). In DNA form, the CDR3 reads TGTGCCAGCAGCTTAGACGGGGGGGCCGTGGAGACCCAGTACTTC. Translated: CASSLDGGAVETQYF.

The chain joins TRBV3-1 (or the pseudogene TRBV3-2) to TRBJ2-7; tentative D call: TRBD1 (7 bases). The CDR3 has 14 amino acids. Germline values: CDR1 LGHDT, CDR2 YNNKEL (reference sequence). Trimming pared 0 bases from V and 4 bases from J, leaving 10 bases between. CDR3: CASSQDRGVYEQYF. CDR3 DNA sequence: TGTGCCAGCAGCCAAGACAGGGGGGTGTACGAGCAGTACTTC.

J is TRBJ1-5 and V is TRBV6-1; TRBD1 matches 9 bases. This CDR3 spans 19 amino acids. Germline values: CDR1 MNHNS, CDR2 SASEGT. Trimming removed 4 bases from V and 3 bases from J; junction bases left unmatched: 16. CDR3 sequence: CASSGIDIGQGSFNQPQHF. The CDR3 DNA is TGTGCCAGCAGTGGAATCGACATTGGACAGGGGAGTTTCAATCAGCCCCAGCATTTT.

V and J are TRBV6-6 and TRBJ1-5, with D perhaps matching TRBD1 (6 bases). CDR1 MNHNY and CDR2 SVGAGI come from the germline V gene (reference sequence). V lost 5 bases to trimming and J lost 7 bases, with 15 bases between them. CDR3 length equals 14 residues. The CDR3 loop reads CASSTTGNGQPQHF. The CDR3 DNA sequence: TGTGCCAGCAGTACAACAGGGAATGGACAGCCCCAGCATTTT.

CDR3 region: CASSYGSSGSTDTQYF. The CDR3 nucleotides are TGTGCCAGCAGTTACGGGTCTAGCGGGAGCACAGATACGCAGTATTTT. V and J are TRBV6-2 or TRBV6-3 and TRBJ2-3, with 8 positions matching TRBD2. The CDR3 runs to 16 residues. Per germline, CDR1 MNHEY and CDR2 SVGEGT. V lost 2 bases, J lost 0 bases, and 4 bases stayed unmatched.

The chain has TRBV12-3 or TRBV12-4 and TRBJ1-2; weak D call: TRBD1 (5 bases). Trimming removed 6 bases at V and 5 bases at J, with 13 bases between. This CDR3 contains 13 residues. The CDR3 is CASSTDRLYGYTF. The CDR3 DNA follows: TGTGCCAGCAGCACCGACAGACTTTATGGCTACACCTTC.

The rearrangement uses TRBV30 and TRBJ1-5, with D hard to call. From germline, CDR1 is GTSNPN and CDR2 SVGIG (reference sequence). V was pared by 0 bases and J by 0 bases, with 9 bases between. CDR3 length: 15 residues. The CDR3: CAWSVGLYSNQPQHF. The CDR3 DNA sequence: TGTGCCTGGAGTGTAGGACTTTATAGCAATCAGCCCCAGCATTTT. Full variable domain (outside the CDR3, taken from reference TRBV30 and TRBJ1-5): SQTIHQWPATLVQPVGSPLSLECTVEGTSNPNLYWYRQAAGRGLQLLFYSVGIGQISSEVPQNLSASRPQDRQFILSSKKLLLSDSGFYLCAWSVGLYSNQPQHFGDGTRLSIL.

V usage is TRBV15 and J usage is TRBJ1-4; D is perhaps TRBD1 (6 bases). V lost 1 base to trimming and J lost 1 base, with 10 bases between them. The CDR3 length is 16 residues. Germline loops: CDR1 LNHNV, CDR2 YYDKDF (reference sequence). The CDR3 spells CATSRVGGGTNEKLFF. The CDR3 DNA reads as TGTGCCACCAGCAGAGTAGGGGGTGGAACTAATGAAAAACTGTTTTTT.